Here is one T cell receptor (beta chain) with its context. The antigen it recognizes is unknown. The record has no base qualities; no much larger clone is one base away. Libraries were prepared through 5' RACE. The sequencing machine was an Illumina HiSeq 2000. Template switching added a universal primer binding site, and the final cDNA carried a unique molecular identifier that allowed TCR cDNA molecules to be counted accurately. Specific primers in the conserved constant-segment region were used to synthesize first-strand cDNA for the TCR alpha and beta chains. To control for contamination, every cDNA library was double barcoded, receiving both a SMART-Mk sample barcode and Illumina barcodes. TruSeq adapter sequences, together with Illumina sample barcodes, were added in two successive PCR steps. TCR alpha and beta cDNA libraries were sequenced on the Illumina HiSeq platform with custom primers. Concerning the study's data processing: MiGEC processed the raw reads to extract unique molecular identifiers, while MiXCR was used to determine the CDR3 positions. For each individual, recombination models were inferred using an EM algorithm with the repgenHMM and IGoR tools. Shared clonotype analysis was performed with the tcR package in R, normalizing sharing by the product of cloneset sizes. To study raw recombination without the effects of thymic and clonal selection, out-of-frame nonproductive sequences were analyzed. The public sequencing data were trimmed at Q25 with fastp and processed into clonotypes with MiXCR by TCRdb, which kept only in-frame beta chains. Rows are unified per CDR3 protein, each entry keeping the most common DNA and genes. TCRdb, not the original authors, processed these V and J calls. The table for this sample lists fewer than 900,000 distinct CDR3 sequences; roughly 20% of them were counted only once. Approximately 4.3% of the sample rests with the top ten.

All donors were healthy Caucasians. Three pairs of female monozygotic twins, all aged about 18 to 30 years, made up the twin cohort. Peripheral blood mononuclear cells were used as the source from which RNA for TCR libraries was isolated. This sample stems from a study of identical twins (dated by TCRdb to about 2016). Regarding the complete study: TCR alpha and beta repertoires from monozygotic twins, unrelated adults of various ages and cord blood were deep-sequenced to test whether fetal clonotypes persist. To rule out contamination, the twin experiments were replicated at different times with different library preparation protocols.

Based on the germline V gene, the CDR1 and CDR2 sequences are LGHNA and YSLEER. From the cysteine through the phenylalanine, the CDR3 covers 15 amino acids. This entry keeps only the CDR3 DNA: 45 bases, framed from base 1. Germline trimming: 1 base from V, 2 bases from J; junction bases outside gene matches: 2. General findings and caveats noted by the study authors: Abundant cord blood beta clonotypes had fewer insertions, young adult naive repertoires showed a similar but weaker trend, and memory repertoires showed no such trend. Because the same donors could not be followed over many years, the conclusions relied on cross-sectional statistical analysis. In monozygotic twins, recombination models systematically underestimated out-of-frame TCR alpha sharing, but the models matched the sharing seen between unrelated individuals. A weaker excess of twin sharing was found in beta out-of-frame sequences because the signal-to-noise ratio was lowered by fewer shared sequences. Zero-insertion analyses could be partly confounded by invariant T cells such as MAIT and iNKT, though diverse VJ usage argued against such confounding for most clonotypes. Compared with coincidental sharing between unrelated individuals, out-of-frame TCR alpha sequences shared between twins had an excess of sequences with low generation probability.

These data were likewise used in another study, on T cells expressing NK-cell markers. The second study, in turn, reports: Three sorted T-cell subsets (CD3+CD56+NKG2C+, CD3+CD56+NKG2C- and CD3+CD56-NKG2C+) from 7 to 9 donors had their TCR beta-chain repertoires profiled. Among the eight sequenced donors, seven were HCMV-seropositive and one was HCMV-seronegative. In several experiments an anti-gammadeltaTCR antibody was added to restrict sorting to alphabetaTCR-expressing T cells. In more than five donors, the dominant CD3+CD56+NKG2C+ clonotypes were found to rank among the top 10 CD8+ clonotypes and to make up about 1.0-7.0% of CD8+ T cells. Those dominant clonotypes were again the most abundant among CD3+CD56-NKG2C+ cells in a few donors, at roughly 28.3-60.1%. It remained unclear whether the expanded NKG2C-expressing T cell clones were specific for HCMV antigens. Randomly selected healthy volunteers, three men and five women, were used as the eight sequenced donors. To determine HCMV serostatus, a commercial ELISA kit was used to detect HCMV-specific IgG in serum. For about 6 donors, bulk peripheral blood T-cell repertoires were additionally sequenced from unsorted PBMC. Reads were demultiplexed and grouped by UMI with MIGEC, and clonotypes were assembled and quantified with MiTCR. To remove erroneous sequences, TCR cDNA sequences were retained only when supported by two or more reads. Downstream repertoire analysis used the tcR package, and clonotypes were matched across fractions by CDR3 nucleotide sequence plus V segment. VDJmatch was used to annotate antigen specificity against VDJdb, with one amino acid substitution in CDR3 allowed.

The specimen sequenced was PBMCs. The chain employs TRBV4-3 and TRBJ2-5, and 9 junction bases match TRBD1. This receptor was taken from a woman aged 18-29 years in good health. The CDR3 reads CASSQGQGGQETQYF. The bases read TGCGCCAGCAGCCAAGGACAGGGGGGACAAGAGACCCAGTACTTC.